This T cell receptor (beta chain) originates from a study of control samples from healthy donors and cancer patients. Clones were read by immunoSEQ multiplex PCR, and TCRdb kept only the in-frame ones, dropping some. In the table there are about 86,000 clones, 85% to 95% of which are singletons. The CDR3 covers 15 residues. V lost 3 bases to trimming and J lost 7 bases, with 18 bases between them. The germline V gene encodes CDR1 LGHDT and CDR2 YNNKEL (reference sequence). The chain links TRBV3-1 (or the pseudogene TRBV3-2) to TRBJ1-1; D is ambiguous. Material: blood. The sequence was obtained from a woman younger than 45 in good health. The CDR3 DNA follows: TGTGCCAGCAGCCATGGTCTTACGGCAGGTCGTGAAGCTTTCTTT. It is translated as CASSHGLTAGREAFF.